This T cell receptor (beta chain) was documented in a study of CD8+CD57+ T cells in acquired aplastic anemia. Study-level background: Sorted CD4+ and CD8+ cells gave an average of around 3.1 ug of DNA.

The sequenced patients had an expansion of CD8+CD57+ cells seen by flow cytometry. Acquired aplastic anemia of severe grade affected all patients. Findings and limits, study-wide: Significant differences in CD8+ Simpson's diversity were not observed between patients and controls. Sharing between patients and controls was observed for roughly 29 CD8+ CDR3 sequences.

Profiling that covered TCR beta VDJ and CDR3 relied on genomic DNA as its template. TCRdb analysed the reads with MiXCR anew, one entry per CDR3 protein. This table holds roughly 200,000 distinct CDR3 sequences, about three fifths found once. This clonotype was observed a handful of times. Its target is unknown. The clonotype originates from a human donor with aplastic anemia. The source material was sorted CD4+, CD8+, or CD8+CD57+ T cells (not recorded which) from PBMCs.

The DNA for the CDR3 is TGCGCCAGCAGCCAAGTGGGACTAGCGCCGCTAGTGGGGCATCAGCCCCAGCATTTT. It is translated as CASSQVGLAPLVGHQPQHF. This rearrangement joins TRBV4-1 to TRBJ1-5; D may be TRBD1 (5 bases). This CDR3 spans 19 amino acids. Trimming removed 1 base at V and 5 bases at J, with 24 bases between. Germline values: CDR1 MGHRA, CDR2 YSYEKL.